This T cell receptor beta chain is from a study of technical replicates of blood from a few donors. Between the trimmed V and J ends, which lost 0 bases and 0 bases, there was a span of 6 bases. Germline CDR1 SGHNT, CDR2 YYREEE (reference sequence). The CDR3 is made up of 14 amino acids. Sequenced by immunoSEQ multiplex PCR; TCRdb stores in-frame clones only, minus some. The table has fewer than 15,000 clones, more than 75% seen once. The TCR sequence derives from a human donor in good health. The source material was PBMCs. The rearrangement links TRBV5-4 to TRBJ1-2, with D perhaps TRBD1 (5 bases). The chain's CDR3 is CASSLGGANYGYTF. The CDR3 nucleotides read TGTGCCAGCAGCTTGGGGGGCGCTAACTATGGCTACACCTTC.